This T cell receptor (beta chain) was captured in a study of T cells in Graves' hyperthyroidism and ophthalmopathy. In its sample, this clonotype was seen many times. Its antigen is not known. On the basis of clinical symptoms, serum thyroxine and TRAb, thyroid ultrasound and orbital computed tomography, diagnoses were made. Fresh peripheral blood, 8 to 10 ml, was the source of the PBMCs. The CDR3 runs to 13 residues. From germline, CDR1 is SGHVS and CDR2 FQNEAQ. The V and J ends lost 5 bases and 3 bases respectively, with 10 bases between them. Researchers took RNA transcripts and amplified the TCR beta CDR3 regions from them. Initially, a first-round RT-PCR of the TCR CDR3 employed the HTBI primer set. TCRdb passed the multiplex PCR reads through MiXCR, listing each CDR3 protein once. The repertoire holds roughly 700,000 distinct CDR3 sequences, with roughly 32% as singletons. Study findings and constraints: Blood also carried most thyroid clonotypes expanded above 0.001. Separating ophthalmopathy from stable hyperthyroidism was achieved by a 13 V-J model.

The TCR was taken from a woman between 35 and 50 years old with Graves' hyperthyroidism. The chain carries TRBV7-8 and TRBJ1-2, with D hard to call. Source material: blood. CDR3 bases: TGTGCCAGCAGCCCTCGATTACACTATGGCTACACCTTC. Protein product: CASSPRLHYGYTF.